Listed below are T cell receptor beta chains from one sample, sequenced in a study of tumor and adjacent non-tumor tissue in lung cancer. Each CDR3 protein gets one entry after TCRdb re-called the multiplex PCR reads with MiXCR. The sample consists of approximately 86,000 distinct CDR3 sequences, 72% of them appearing once. The specimen sequenced was lung tumor tissue. These receptors originate from a woman aged 40-49 years with non-small cell lung cancer. Each CDR3 is given with its conserved first and last residue. The order of the fields is V gene, D gene, clone size, J gene, CDR3 DNA, CDR3 protein. D genes are given only for firm matches. Expanded clones get a size class; other rows say once, few or many, or leave the size out.

TRBV12-3/TRBV12-4	NA	NA	TRBJ1-5	TGTGCCAGCAGTTTCGGGGCAGTACAGCCCCAGCATTTT	CASSFGAVQPQHF
TRBV11-2	NA	NA	TRBJ1-5	TGTGCCAGCAGCCCCCTTCCACAAAGGGGCGGTCAGCCACATCATTTT	CASSPLPQRGGQPHHF
TRBV6-5	TRBD1	NA	TRBJ1-5	TGTGCCAGCAGTTACCCGACAGGGTCGGATCGGCCCCAGCATTTT	CASSYPTGSDRPQHF
TRBV24-1	NA	NA	TRBJ1-5	TGTGACACCAGTGAAGGTTCGGGGCGGATGCAGCCCCAGCATTTT	CDTSEGSGRMQPQHF
TRBV2	NA	NA	TRBJ2-5	TGTGCCAGCACACGGGAAAGAGGGACCCAGTACTTC	CASTRERGTQYF
TRBV6-1	NA	NA	TRBJ1-2	TGTGCCAGCAGTGAGATGACTCCAGCCGACTTC	CASSEMTPADF
TRBV4-1	NA	few	TRBJ1-6	TGCGCCAGCAGCCAGGGTCCCTGGACAGTTTCACCTCTCCACTTT	CASSQGPWTVSPLHF
TRBV12-3/TRBV12-4	NA	NA	TRBJ1-5	TGTGCCAGCAGTTATTTGGGGAACAATCAGTCCCAGCATTTT	CASSYLGNNQSQHF
TRBV6-2/TRBV6-3	NA	once	TRBJ2-1	TGTGCCGGCAGCTTGGCAAATGAGCATTTCTTC	CAGSLANEHFF
TRBV6-5	NA	NA	TRBJ2-3	TGTGTCAGCAGTTACCGAAGCGCTCGGGGGACAGATATGCAATATTTT	CVSSYRSARGTDMQYF
TRBV5-1	NA	many	TRBJ2-2	TGCGCCAGCAGATTAGGAGACGCGAACACCGGGGAGCTGTTTTTT	CASRLGDANTGELFF
TRBV11-2	NA	NA	TRBJ2-7	TGTCCCAGCAGCCGGACGGGGATCGAGCAGTACTTC	CPSSRTGIEQYF
TRBV4-2	NA	NA	TRBJ2-7	TGTGCCAACAGCCAAGTCCACCGCGAGGAGCAGTACTTC	CANSQVHREEQYF
TRBV11-2	TRBD2	NA	TRBJ2-5	TGTGCCAGCAGCCCATTAGCGGGGGATTTCCAAAAGACCCAATACTTC	CASSPLAGDFQKTQYF
TRBV6-5	NA	once	TRBJ1-4	TGTGCTAGCAGTTATTCGCAGACGTCGCAGGAAAAACCGTTTTTT	CASSYSQTSQEKPFF
TRBV6-5	NA	once	TRBJ2-1	TGTGCCAGCAGTATCTCGTACAATGAGCAGTTCTTC	CASSISYNEQFF
TRBV11-3	NA	NA	TRBJ2-5	TGTGCCAGCAGCACATGTGGGACGGCACAAGAGACCCAGTACTTC	CASSTCGTAQETQYF
TRBV20-1	NA	NA	TRBJ2-3	TGCAGAGCTAGAGATTTCCAGACCACAGATACACAGTATTTT	CRARDFQTTDTQYF
TRBV12-3/TRBV12-4	NA	many	TRBJ1-5	TGTGCCAGCAGTTTAGGTCGGGGGGCGATTCAGCCCCAGCATTTT	CASSLGRGAIQPQHF
TRBV11-2	TRBD2	NA	TRBJ2-5	TGTGCCAGCAGCGCCACACCTGGCGGGGGTACGGGAGTGACCCAGTACTTC	CASSATPGGGTGVTQYF
TRBV11-1	NA	NA	TRBJ1-2	TGTGCCAGCAGCTTATGCCGATCGGCAGATGGCTACACCTTC	CASSLCRSADGYTF
TRBV11-1	NA	once	TRBJ2-3	TGTGTCAGTAGCTTTCTAAGCGGGCAGTATTTT	CVSSFLSGQYF
TRBV11-2	TRBD1	NA	TRBJ2-3	TGTCCCAGCAGCCTGACAGGGTTTGGCACAGATACACAGTATTTT	CPSSLTGFGTDTQYF
TRBV19	TRBD1	NA	TRBJ1-2	TGTGCCAGTACCCAGGGACAGCGTACTAACTATGGCTACACCTTC	CASTQGQRTNYGYTF
TRBV4-1	NA	once	TRBJ2-3	TGCGCCAGCAGCCCCGTCCGGTCAAGCACAACTACGCAGTATTTT	CASSPVRSSTTTQYF
TRBV6-5	NA	few	TRBJ2-3	TGTACCAGCTCAACGGTAGATACGCAATATTTT	CTSSTVDTQYF
TRBV5-1	NA	many	TRBJ1-2	TGCGCCAGCAGCTTGACAGGGTTTAACTATGGCTACACCTTC	CASSLTGFNYGYTF
TRBV5-4	NA	medium-sized	TRBJ1-2	TGTGCCAGCAGCTTGGCGGGGAAAGGTGGCTACACCTTC	CASSLAGKGGYTF
TRBV29-1	NA	NA	TRBJ1-5	TGTAGCGTTGGAACACAAAATCAGCTCCAGCATTTT	CSVGTQNQLQHF
TRBV11-2	NA	NA	TRBJ1-1	TGTGTCAACAGCAATTCGGGGTTTGGAGCTTTCTTT	CVNSNSGFGAFF
TRBV28	NA	many	TRBJ2-7	TGTGTCACTGGCGACTCCTACGAGCAGTACTTC	CVTGDSYEQYF
TRBV12-3/TRBV12-4	NA	NA	TRBJ1-5	TGTGCCAGCAGTTTGAACGGCCGCAGCAATCAGCTCCAACATTTT	CASSLNGRSNQLQHF
TRBV11-3	TRBD1	NA	TRBJ2-1	TGTGCCAGCAGCATTCGACGACAGGGTAACAATGAGCACTTCTTC	CASSIRRQGNNEHFF
TRBV29-1	TRBD2	NA	TRBJ2-1	TGCAGCGTGACTAGCGGTTTTTCTTGCAATGTGCGGTTCTTC	CSVTSGFSCNVRFF
TRBV11-3	NA	NA	TRBJ2-1	TGTGCCAGCAGCCCCGGACAGTGGGACGATGAGCAGTTCTTC	CASSPGQWDDEQFF
TRBV4-1	NA	once	TRBJ1-5	TGCGCCAGCAGCCAAGATCTAATGGGGGTCAGCCGCAACCAGCTCCAGCATTTT	CASSQDLMGVSRNQLQHF